This entry lists 21 T cell receptor beta chains sequenced from one sample in a study of cytomegalovirus exposure and HLA in healthy donors (dated by TCRdb to about 2017). To prepare the library, the immunoSEQ multiplex PCR assay was applied. For the multiplex PCR, a mixture combining 60 forward primers for TCR Vbeta segments and 13 reverse primers for TCR Jbeta segments was used. Held by TCRdb, this immuneACCESS table contains in-frame sequences only and omits some clones. Under half of the omission traces to an unresolved V gene where checked; the cause of the rest is unknown. Within this sample are 150,000 to 200,000 clones, with about 80% of them counted one time only. Jointly, the top ten make up approximately 2.1% of the sample. Material: PBMCs. The receptors here all came from a woman between 25 and 40 years old in good health and CMV-seropositive.

The chain links TRBV9 to TRBJ1-2; D perhaps matches TRBD1 (6 bases). Trimming cost V 4 bases and J 0 bases, with 13 bases left between them. Germline V gene data show CDR1 as SGDLS and CDR2 as YYNGEE. The CDR3 is made up of 15 amino acids. The CDR3 DNA reads TGTGCCAGCAGCCCCAGGACAGCTTCTAACTATGGCTACACCTTC. It codes for CASSPRTASNYGYTF. Complete variable domain (other parts from reference TRBV9 and TRBJ1-2): DSGVTQTPKHLITATGQRVTLRCSPRSGDLSVYWYQQSLDQGLQFLIQYYNGEERAKGNILERFSAQQFPDLHSELNLSSLELGDSALYFCASSPRTASNYGYTFGSGTRLTVV.

The rearrangement uses TRBV5-1 and TRBJ2-4; the match to TRBD1 covers 9 bases. Trimming removed 3 bases from V and 6 bases from J; junction bases left unmatched: 4. The length of the CDR3 is 14 residues. Germline CDR1 SGHRS, CDR2 YFSETQ. This chain's CDR3 is CASSSTGGGNIQYF. The CDR3 coding sequence is TGCGCCAGCAGCTCGACAGGGGGAGGAAACATTCAGTACTTC.

The chain recombines TRBV19 with TRBJ1-2, with D perhaps matching TRBD1 (6 bases). The CDR3 contains 14 residues. V was trimmed by 7 bases and J by 3 bases, leaving 15 bases between them. Germline values: CDR1 LNHDA, CDR2 SQIVND (reference sequence). The CDR3 loop is CASTPRGRDYGYTF. CDR3 nucleotides: TGTGCCAGTACCCCAAGGGGGAGGGACTATGGCTACACCTTC.

V gene TRBV29-1 combines with J gene TRBJ1-2; D gene ambiguous. This CDR3 spans 11 amino acids. Trimming left V 4 bases short and J 0 bases short, with 3 bases between. CDR1 and CDR2 from the germline V gene are SQVTM and ANQGSEA. CDR3 coding DNA: TGCAGCGTTGCCACTAACTATGGCTACACCTTC. This sequence encodes CSVATNYGYTF.

The chain carries TRBV7-8 and TRBJ1-4; 11 positions match TRBD1. This CDR3 has 15 residues. Germline lookup yields CDR1 SGHVS and CDR2 FQNEAQ. V shed 1 base, J shed 6 bases, and the junction held 1 base outside the gene matches. This CDR3 is CASSLGTGGYEKLFF. The CDR3 DNA is TGTGCCAGCAGCTTAGGGACAGGGGGCTATGAAAAACTGTTTTTT. Full variable domain (remainder filled in from reference TRBV7-8 and TRBJ1-4): GAGVSQSPRYKVAKRGQDVALRCDPISGHVSLFWYQQALGQGPEFLTYFQNEAQLDKSGLPSDRFFAERPEGSVSTLKIQRTQQEDSAVYLCASSLGTGGYEKLFFGSGTQLSVL.

This clone was seen just once. The rearrangement links TRBV28 to TRBJ1-2; 9 positions match TRBD1. V dropped 3 bases and J dropped 8; count of bases not matched to a gene: 19. The CDR3 has 18 residues. Germline V gene sequence: CDR1 MDHEN, CDR2 SYDVKM. The CDR3 nucleotides are TGTGCCAGCAGTTTGACAGGGGGACAAGGATTCCCCCCTTTAGGCTACACCTTC. It codes for CASSLTGGQGFPPLGYTF.

This chain links TRBV10-2 with TRBJ2-6; maybe TRBD1 (6 bases). There are 15 residues in the CDR3. CDR1 is WSHSY and CDR2 is SAAADI in the germline V gene. Trimming stripped 5 bases from V and 0 bases from J, with 8 bases between. CDR3 protein: CASSSTGSGANVLTF. Written as DNA, the CDR3 is TGCGCCAGCAGTTCGACAGGCTCTGGGGCCAACGTCCTGACTTTC.

V usage is TRBV4-3 and J usage is TRBJ1-1; 7 bases align to TRBD1. CDR3 length equals 15 residues. After removal of 1 base from V and 4 bases from J, the junction contained 6 bases not matched to a gene. CDR1 is LGHNA, CDR2 YSLEER, per germline. Written as DNA, the CDR3 is TGCGCCAGCAGCCAAGGCGCCGCAGGGGGCACTGAAGCTTTCTTT. Encoded protein: CASSQGAAGGTEAFF.

This sequence joins TRBV23-1 and TRBJ1-5; 7 nucleotides line up with TRBD1. TRBV23-1 is filed as an ORF, its function uncertain. The CDR3 runs to 16 residues. Losses at the gene ends were 0 bases for V and 4 bases for J; bases not matched to a gene: 6. CDR3 in amino acids: CASSQSWTGVNQPQHF. CDR3 DNA sequence: TGCGCCAGCAGTCAATCGTGGACAGGAGTTAATCAGCCCCAGCATTTT.

This sequence joins TRBV7-2 and TRBJ2-5; a weak D match, TRBD1 (6 bases). Germline lookup yields CDR1 SGHTA and CDR2 FQGNSA. This CDR3 is built from 13 residues. V was trimmed by 5 bases and J by 4 bases, leaving 11 bases between them. CDR3 protein: CASSRGIGETQYF. In DNA, the CDR3 is TGTGCCAGCAGCAGGGGGATAGGAGAGACCCAGTACTTC.

This chain connects TRBV5-1 to TRBJ1-2; no reliable D call. The CDR3 sequence is 14 residues long. CDR1 is SGHRS, CDR2 YFSETQ, per germline. The V gene lost 0 bases and the J gene lost 5 bases, with 11 bases spanning the gap. The CDR3 protein is CASSLDGGGYGYTF. CDR3 in DNA: TGCGCCAGCAGCTTGGATGGAGGAGGGTATGGCTACACCTTC. Full variable domain (rest looked up from reference TRBV5-1 and TRBJ1-2): KAGVTQTPRYLIKTRGQQVTLSCSPISGHRSVSWYQQTPGQGLQFLFEYFSETQRNKGNFPGRFSGRQFSNSRSEMNVSTLELGDSALYLCASSLDGGGYGYTFGSGTRLTVV.

This clone was detected once. This chain uses TRBV29-1 with TRBJ2-3; 10 nucleotides match TRBD2. J lost 13 bases, V lost 5 bases, and 12 bases had no gene match. Germline CDR1 SQVTM, CDR2 ANQGSEA. This CDR3 spans 13 amino acids. CDR3 amino acids: CSVRVGLAETEYF. The CDR3 DNA reads TGCAGCGTTCGGGTCGGACTAGCGGAGACGGAGTATTTT.

V usage is TRBV27 and J usage is TRBJ1-1; a weak D match, TRBD1 (5 bases). The CDR3 loop spans 13 amino acids. In germline, CDR1 is MNHEY, CDR2 SMNVEV (reference sequence). The germline V and J ends were trimmed by 3 bases and 7 bases, with 12 bases remaining between them. The CDR3 DNA is TGTGCCAGCAGTTTTGGGGGGGGTATTGAAGCTTTCTTT. The encoded protein is CASSFGGGIEAFF.

Turning to this clone: Germline and junction disagree at one end, which may indicate a read error. The rearrangement joins TRBV2 to TRBJ2-7, with TRBD1 matching 7 bases. From germline, CDR1 is SNHLY and CDR2 FYNNEI. The CDR3 has 14 residues. CDR3 residues: CASSIDYIGGQNPF. The CDR3 region has the DNA TGTGCCAGCAGCATAGATTACATAGGGGGACAGAACCCCTTC.

This chain links TRBV7-9 with TRBJ2-3; 7 nucleotides line up with TRBD2. V was clipped by 4 bases and J by 2 bases; unmatched bases: 6. In germline, CDR1 is SEHNR, CDR2 FQNEAQ (reference sequence). The CDR3 contains 15 residues. The chain's CDR3 is CASSSGSGSTDTQYF. As DNA, the CDR3 is TGTGCCAGCAGCTCTGGTAGCGGGTCCACAGATACGCAGTATTTT.

The chain is built from TRBV5-6 and TRBJ2-5; D is uncertain. Near its end, the DNA agrees better with TRBJ2-7, so the J call may be wrong. From germline, CDR1 is SGHDT and CDR2 YYEEEE. The CDR3 has 12 amino acids. The CDR3 DNA reads TGTGCCAGCAGCTTTAGTAGTCTCGAGCAGTACTTC. Amino acid sequence: CASSFSSLEQYF.

The V and J genes are TRBV9 and TRBJ1-5; D possibly corresponds to TRBD1 (5 bases). CDR1 and CDR2 from the germline V gene are SGDLS and YYNGEE. V dropped 4 bases and J dropped 3 bases, with 14 bases sitting between them. The CDR3 has 15 amino acids. The CDR3 protein is CASSFGGTVNQPQHF. CDR3 nucleotides: TGTGCCAGCAGCTTTGGGGGGACGGTCAATCAGCCCCAGCATTTT.

This clone was observed once. One end of the junction does not line up with germline, which may come from a read error. This rearrangement joins TRBV20-1 to TRBJ2-7; 7 bases are a match to TRBD1. Germline V lookup: CDR1 DFQATT, CDR2 SNEGSKA (reference sequence). CDR3 length: 10 residues. The DNA for the CDR3 is TGCAGTGCTAAGAAAGACAGGGCCCACTTC. As protein: CSAKKDRAHF.

The chain has TRBV4-1 and TRBJ2-1; 9 nucleotides line up with TRBD2. Trimming cost V 1 base and J 0 bases; bases outside gene matches: 7. Germline CDR1 and CDR2: MGHRA and YSYEKL. The CDR3 spans 18 residues. CDR3 bases: TGCGCCAGCAGCCAAGGCCCCCCTAGCGGGGACTCCTACAATGAGCAGTTCTTC. Translation: CASSQGPPSGDSYNEQFF.

This chain uses TRBV5-5 with TRBJ2-1; the D is unclear. The V end was cut by 0 bases, the J end by 0 bases, with 7 bases between. CDR3 length: 15 amino acids. The germline CDR1 and CDR2 sequences are SGHKS and YYEKEE (reference sequence). CDR3 nucleotide sequence: TGTGCCAGCAGCTTGGGAGTCGGCTCCTACAATGAGCAGTTCTTC. Translating gives CASSLGVGSYNEQFF.

This rearrangement joins TRBV5-1 to TRBJ2-6, with D uncertain. Germline CDR1 SGHRS, CDR2 YFSETQ. The germline V and J ends were trimmed by 4 bases and 1 base, with 6 bases remaining between them. This CDR3 is 14 amino acids long. CDR3 nucleotides: TGCGCCAGCAGCGACTCGTCTGGGGCCAACGTCCTGACTTTC. Protein product: CASSDSSGANVLTF.